A selection of T cell receptor beta chains follows, all from one sample in a study of OX40 agonist ivuxolimab in advanced cancers. Libraries were prepared by immunoSEQ multiplex PCR; TCRdb keeps only in-frame clonotypes and omits some of them. The sample consists of over 55,000 clones, 80% to 85% of them appearing once. The sample in question was CD4+ or CD8+ T cells sorted from blood, obtained in a trial of the OX40 agonist ivuxolimab. The receptors were gathered from an adult with an advanced solid tumor such as melanoma, head and neck, liver or kidney cancer. Both conserved end residues are part of each CDR3. The D gene is left open where the match is weak. The size of a clone is reported for some rows only, either as once, few or many, or as a class for expanded clones.

J | size | V | D | CDR3 | DNA
TRBJ2-1 | - | TRBV30 | TRBD1 | CAWNTGGGVTSSYNEQFF | TGTGCCTGGAATACAGGGGGCGGAGTGACTAGCTCCTACAATGAGCAGTTCTTC
TRBJ1-1 | - | TRBV4-1 | - | CASSQGMRTEAFF | TGCGCCAGCAGCCAGGGGATGCGGACTGAAGCTTTCTTT
TRBJ1-1 | - | TRBV7-2 | - | CASSSGANTEAFF | TGTGCCAGCAGCTCCGGGGCGAACACTGAAGCTTTCTTT
TRBJ1-3 | - | TRBV6-5 | - | CASSYGDSGNTIYF | TGTGCCAGCAGTTACGGGGATTCTGGAAACACCATATATTTT
TRBJ1-4 | few | TRBV30 | - | CAWSVSNQGQGKLFF | TGTGCATGGAGTGTATCTAACCAGGGTCAAGGAAAACTGTTTTTT
TRBJ1-5 | - | TRBV6-6 | - | CASSYSVGALQPQHF | TGTGCCAGCAGTTACTCGGTCGGGGCACTGCAGCCCCAGCATTTT
TRBJ2-1 | - | TRBV11-3 | - | CASSFTGIDEQFF | TGTGCCAGCAGCTTCACAGGGATCGATGAGCAGTTCTTC
TRBJ2-7 | few | TRBV18 | - | CASSPRQVDYEQYF | TGTGCCAGCTCACCACGACAGGTTGACTACGAGCAGTACTTC
TRBJ2-7 | once | TRBV11-2 | TRBD2 | CASSRGTSDYEQYF | TGTGCCAGCAGCCGCGGGACTAGCGACTACGAGCAGTACTTC
TRBJ1-5 | - | TRBV7-2 | TRBD1 | CASSSTGGTSNQPQHF | TGTGCCAGCAGCTCGACAGGGGGCACGAGCAATCAGCCCCAGCATTTT
TRBJ2-5 | - | TRBV11-3 | - | CASSLDGTHQETQYF | TGTGCCAGCAGCTTAGACGGAACCCACCAAGAGACCCAGTACTTC
TRBJ1-3 | - | TRBV5-1 | - | CASSLRDIRGGTIYF | TGCGCCAGCAGCTTGAGGGACATCCGCGGAGGCACCATATATTTT
TRBJ2-5 | - | TRBV7-7 | TRBD1 | CASSPKGGQQETQYF | TGTGCTAGCAGCCCCAAAGGGGGACAGCAAGAGACCCAGTACTTC
TRBJ1-5 | - | TRBV28 | - | CASSLSGSHQPQHF | TGTGCCAGCAGTTTGTCAGGGTCCCATCAGCCCCAGCATTTT
TRBJ2-3 | - | TRBV11-2 | - | CASSTTGLLTDTQYF | TGTGCCAGCAGCACTACCGGACTACTCACAGATACGCAGTATTTT
TRBJ2-1 | - | TRBV6-6 | - | CASSYSTLEPYNEQFF | TGTGCCAGCAGTTACTCTACACTAGAGCCCTACAATGAGCAGTTCTTC
TRBJ2-6 | - | TRBV7-9 | - | CASQGSGANALTF | TGTGCCAGCCAGGGATCTGGGGCCAACGCCCTGACTTTC